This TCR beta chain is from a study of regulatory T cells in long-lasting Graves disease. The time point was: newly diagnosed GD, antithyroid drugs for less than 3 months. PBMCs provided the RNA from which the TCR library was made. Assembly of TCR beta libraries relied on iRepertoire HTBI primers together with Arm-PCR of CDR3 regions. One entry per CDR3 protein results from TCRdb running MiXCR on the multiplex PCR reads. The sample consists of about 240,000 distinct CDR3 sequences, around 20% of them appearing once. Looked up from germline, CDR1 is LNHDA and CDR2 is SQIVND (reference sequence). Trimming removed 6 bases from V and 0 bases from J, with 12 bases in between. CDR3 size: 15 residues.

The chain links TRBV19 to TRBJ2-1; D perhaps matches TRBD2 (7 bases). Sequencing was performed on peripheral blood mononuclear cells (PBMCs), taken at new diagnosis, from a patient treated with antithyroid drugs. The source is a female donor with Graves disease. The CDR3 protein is CASSSGDYSYNEQFF. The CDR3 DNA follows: TGTGCCAGTAGCTCAGGGGACTACTCCTACAATGAGCAGTTCTTC.